This is a list of T cell receptor beta chains from one sample in a study of cytomegalovirus exposure and HLA in healthy donors. The assay was immunoSEQ multiplex PCR, and TCRdb's table has in-frame clones only and misses some. Here the sample spans 71,000 or so clones, approximately 93% being singletons. Sequenced input: PBMCs. These receptors came from a woman under 30 in good health and CMV-seropositive. The CDR3 runs from the conserved cysteine through the conserved F or W. The order of the fields is V gene, clone size, D gene, J gene, CDR3 DNA, CDR3 protein. The D gene is left open where the match is weak. Part of the rows lack a size; the others show once, few, many or a class for expanded clones.

TRBV5-1	-	-	TRBJ2-2	TGCGCCAGCAGTCCAGGCTCCCTGGCCGGGGAGCTGTTTTTT	CASSPGSLAGELFF
TRBV28	-	TRBD1	TRBJ2-2	TGTGCCAGCAGTTTAGGGTGGACAGGGGGGCGAATCTGGACCGGGGAGCTGTTTTTT	CASSLGWTGGRIWTGELFF
TRBV4-3	-	-	TRBJ2-5	TGCGCCAGCAGCCAGGCTATTGCGGGGTCGGAGACCCAGTACTTC	CASSQAIAGSETQYF
TRBV9	-	-	TRBJ2-7	TGTGCCAGCAGCGTAACCGACACGCCCTACGAGCAGTACTTC	CASSVTDTPYEQYF
TRBV2	-	-	TRBJ1-5	TGTGCCAGCAGTGAGAGGCCCGAGGGTTTGGGCAATCAGCCCCAGCATTTT	CASSERPEGLGNQPQHF
TRBV11-2	once	TRBD1	TRBJ2-1	TGTGCCAGCAGCTTTAGTTGGGACAGGGCTCTCGAGCAGTTCTTC	CASSFSWDRALEQFF
TRBV7-2	-	TRBD2	TRBJ2-1	TGTGCCAGCAGCCCCCCGGACGGACTAGTCCATGAGCAGTTCTTC	CASSPPDGLVHEQFF
TRBV28	-	-	TRBJ2-3	TGTGCCAGCAGTTTATCAGCCAGCGGTGGCACAGATACGCAGTATTTT	CASSLSASGGTDTQYF
TRBV4-3	-	-	TRBJ2-3	TGCGCCAGCAGCCAAGGGAGTACAGATACGCAGTATTTT	CASSQGSTDTQYF
TRBV5-6	-	-	TRBJ2-4	TGTGCCAGCAGCTCAGGAGGCCCGAGGTTTATGGCCAAAAACATTCAGTACTTC	CASSSGGPRFMAKNIQYF
TRBV5-1	-	TRBD1	TRBJ2-7	TGCGCCAGCAGCTTGGCGCCTTCGGGACAGGCCTACGAGCAGTACTTC	CASSLAPSGQAYEQYF
TRBV7-3	-	TRBD1	TRBJ2-7	TGTGCCAGCAGCCCCGGGACAGGGTCTCACGAGCAGTACTTC	CASSPGTGSHEQYF
TRBV18	-	TRBD2	TRBJ2-1	TGTGCCAGCTCACCCTCTAGCGGAGCCTACAATGAGCAGTTCTTC	CASSPSSGAYNEQFF
TRBV28	-	TRBD1	TRBJ1-1	TGTGCCAGCAGTTTAGAGGGGGCTTGGGCTGAAGCTTTCTTT	CASSLEGAWAEAFF
TRBV29-1	-	TRBD1	TRBJ2-3	TGCAGCGTAGTGGACAGGAAACTCACAGATACGCAGTATTTT	CSVVDRKLTDTQYF
TRBV19	-	-	TRBJ2-2	TGTGCCGTCGCAGGGTATCGTACCGGGGAGCTGTTTTTT	CAVAGYRTGELFF
TRBV7-2	once	-	TRBJ1-1	TGTGCCAGCAGCTTAGAGTCGGGTTCTGACACTGAAGCTTTCTTT	CASSLESGSDTEAFF
TRBV6-6	-	-	TRBJ1-6	TGTGCCAGCAGGTCCACAGGACGGAATTCACCCCTCCACTTT	CASRSTGRNSPLHF
TRBV5-1	-	TRBD1	TRBJ1-4	TGCGCCAGCAGTCGAAAGACAGGGAAGAATGAAAAACTGTTTTTT	CASSRKTGKNEKLFF
TRBV6-6	-	-	TRBJ2-1	TGTGCCAGCACCCCCGGGTGGGCGGGCATTTACAATGAGCAGTTCTTC	CASTPGWAGIYNEQFF
TRBV6-5	-	TRBD1	TRBJ1-1	TGTGCCAGCAGTAGTACAGGGGGCACTGAAGCTTTCTTT	CASSSTGGTEAFF
TRBV5-6	-	-	TRBJ2-7	TGTGCCAGCAGCTTCTCAGTCTCCTACGAGCAGTACTTC	CASSFSVSYEQYF
TRBV12-5	-	-	TRBJ2-3	TGTGCTAGTGGTTTGGGTACAGGGTGGGCAATGACAGATACGCAGTATTTT	CASGLGTGWAMTDTQYF
TRBV11-3	-	-	TRBJ1-2	TGTGCCAGCAGCTTAATAACAGGGAATGGCTACACCTTC	CASSLITGNGYTF
TRBV5-4	-	-	TRBJ1-2	TGTGCCAGCAGCACCCTGACTAAGGGGGGGTATGGCTACACCTTC	CASSTLTKGGYGYTF
TRBV29-1	-	-	TRBJ2-5	TGCAGCGTTGGACGCACAGGGTTAGACGAGACCCAGTACTTC	CSVGRTGLDETQYF
TRBV5-5	-	-	TRBJ1-2	TGTGCCAGCAGCTTAACAGGGAGCTATGGCTACACCTTC	CASSLTGSYGYTF
TRBV7-3	once	-	TRBJ2-1	TGTGCCAGCAGCCCAAATCCTAAACGGTTAAGTAATGAGCAGTTCTTC	CASSPNPKRLSNEQFF
TRBV5-1	-	-	TRBJ2-5	TGCGCCAGCAGCTTGGGACAGGTCCAAGAGACCCAGTACTTC	CASSLGQVQETQYF
TRBV11-1	-	-	TRBJ1-6	TGTGCCAGCAGACCTCCGCTGGGCGAGGGCTCACCCCTCCACTTT	CASRPPLGEGSPLHF
TRBV10-3	-	-	TRBJ1-1	TGTGCCATCAGTGATCTTAGGAACACTGAAGCTTTCTTT	CAISDLRNTEAFF
TRBV28	-	-	TRBJ1-1	TGTGCCAGCAGTTGGCCCGGGAGGGGGAACACTGAAGCTTTCTTT	CASSWPGRGNTEAFF